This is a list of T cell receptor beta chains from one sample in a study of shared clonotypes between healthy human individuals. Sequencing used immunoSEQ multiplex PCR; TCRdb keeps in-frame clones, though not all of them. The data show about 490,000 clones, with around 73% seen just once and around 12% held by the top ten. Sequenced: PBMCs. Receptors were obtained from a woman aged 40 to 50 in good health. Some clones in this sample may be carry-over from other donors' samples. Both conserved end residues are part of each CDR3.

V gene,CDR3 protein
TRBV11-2,CASSLEGDTQYF
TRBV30,CAWSGPRTGETEAFF
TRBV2,CASSKNVGSSYNEQFF
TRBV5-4,CASSPKESSGNTIYF
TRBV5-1,CASRSEGTGELFF
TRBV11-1,CASSLGGSEETQYF
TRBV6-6,CASSTRNKGSYGYTF
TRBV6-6,CASSPTIRIEQYF
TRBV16,CASSQSRAGGEKLFF
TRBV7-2,CASSLNSPNTIYF
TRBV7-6,CASSLVAPVGGLGNTIYF
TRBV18,CASSPATGTSEQYF
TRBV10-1,CASSDVASGF
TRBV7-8,CASSVHPGTTSYNEQFF
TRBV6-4,CASSVDSLNTEAFF
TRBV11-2,CASTEDRGGNTIYF
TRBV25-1,CASSVGLAGVETQYF
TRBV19,CASSMGWDRGTTDTQYF
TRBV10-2,CASKPGTSGSSYNEQFF
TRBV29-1,CSARGLADNEQFF
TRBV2,CASQGQGNQPQHF
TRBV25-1,CASSDPNRNPSYEQYF
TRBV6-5,CASSLWVSTDTQYF
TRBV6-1,CASSERTGNQPQHF
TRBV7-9,CASSPFGAGEKLFF
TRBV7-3,CASSPTSGREQFF
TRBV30,CAWSVLNGRASGNEQFF
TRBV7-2,CASSWRQGLQETQYF
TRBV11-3,CASSLEIQGGGYNNQPQHF
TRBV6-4,CASSDPILLQVASNQPQHF
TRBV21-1,CASSTLKTRVSYEQYF
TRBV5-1,CASDRGTSGSIETQYF
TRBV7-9,CASSRAEGYTF
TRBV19,CASSIRASGSYEQYF